These 11 T cell receptor beta chains were all obtained from the same sample, sequenced in a study of blood T cells in healthy people across ages (dated by TCRdb to the mid-2010s). Preparation of the library involved 5' RACE. The sample was run on an Illumina HiSeq 2500. The second PCR ran for roughly 7 to 11 cycles and used a J-beta primer mix along with a sample-barcoded 5' primer. The raw public data were reprocessed by TCRdb itself: fastp quality trimming at Q25, MiXCR clonotype calling, in-frame beta chains only. All rows with the same CDR3 protein become a single entry with the most common DNA and genes. The table for this sample lists 380,000 or so distinct CDR3 sequences; 50% to 60% of them were counted only once. The ten largest clones capture around 50% of the sample. Sequenced input: blood. These receptors were taken from a man between 60 and 75 years old in good health.

CDR3 nucleotides: TGTGCCAGCTCACCCGGACAGCATCATGGCTACACCTTC. Translation gives CASSPGQHHGYTF. The rearrangement links TRBV18 to TRBJ1-2; D perhaps matches TRBD1 (6 bases). Germline assignment: CDR1 KGHSH and CDR2 LQKENI. V lost 3 bases to trimming and J lost 6 bases, with 11 bases between them. The CDR3 length is 13 residues. The full variable domain, with the rest looked up from reference TRBV18 and TRBJ1-2, is NAGVMQNPRHLVRRRGQEARLRCSPMKGHSHVYWYRQLPEEGLKFMVYLQKENIIDESGMPKERFSAEFPKEGPSILRIQQVVRGDSAAYFCASSPGQHHGYTFGSGTRLTVV.

A few counts support this clonotype. This chain connects TRBV7-2 to TRBJ2-7; D is uncertain. Trimming removed 5 bases at V and 2 bases at J, with 16 bases between. This CDR3 is built from 15 residues. Per germline, CDR1 SGHTA and CDR2 FQGNSA. The CDR3 loop is CASSPPDRRAYEQYF. DNA of the CDR3: TGTGCCAGCAGCCCCCCGGACCGCCGGGCCTACGAGCAGTACTTC. The whole variable domain, filled in from reference TRBV7-2 and TRBJ2-7, reads GAGVSQSPSNKVTEKGKDVELRCDPISGHTALYWYRQSLGQGLEFLIYFQGNSAPDKSGLPSDRFSAERTGGSVSTLTIQRTQQEDSAVYLCASSPPDRRAYEQYFGPGTRLTVT.

This chain connects TRBV4-1 to TRBJ1-5; D may be TRBD1 (6 bases). V was cut by 4 bases and J by 11 bases, with 21 bases left in between. In germline, CDR1 is MGHRA, CDR2 YSYEKL. The CDR3 is made up of 15 amino acids. CDR3 residues: CASSPRDISLEAQHF. The CDR3 bases are TGCGCCAGCAGCCCGCGGGACATCTCCTTAGAAGCCCAGCATTTT.

This clonotype turned up a few times. This chain joins TRBV7-3 and TRBJ2-5, with D tentatively TRBD2 (5 bases). Germline loops: CDR1 SGHTA, CDR2 FQGTGA. V lost 1 base, J lost 4 bases, and 10 bases lay in between. This CDR3 has 14 residues. CDR3 DNA sequence: TGTGCCAGCAGCTTAAGAGGGAGTGGAGAGACCCAGTACTTC. This translates into CASSLRGSGETQYF.

This chain connects TRBV20-1 to TRBJ2-1, with D hard to call. The ends were cut back, 1 base at V and 0 bases at J, with 10 bases in the middle. CDR1 DFQATT and CDR2 SNEGSKA come from the germline V gene (reference sequence). The CDR3 runs 15 residues. The CDR3 reads CSARVPSVSYNEQFF. As DNA, the CDR3 is TGCAGTGCTAGAGTACCGTCAGTCTCCTACAATGAGCAGTTCTTC.

This sequence joins TRBV20-1 and TRBJ2-1, with D perhaps given as TRBD1 or TRBD2 (5 bases each). The V gene lost 6 bases and the J gene lost 4 bases, with 19 bases spanning the gap. Per germline, CDR1 DFQATT and CDR2 SNEGSKA (reference sequence). There are 15 residues in the CDR3. CDR3 in DNA: TGCAGTGCAACTCATGGGACCCGTAGGTACAATGAGCAGTTCTTC. Translating gives CSATHGTRRYNEQFF.

This clonotype was detected only a few times. The V and J genes are TRBV20-1 and TRBJ1-2, with D tentatively TRBD1 (5 bases). With 5 bases removed from V and 8 bases from J, the gap between germline ends came to 18 bases. Germline V gives CDR1 DFQATT, CDR2 SNEGSKA (reference sequence). The CDR3 extends over 13 amino acids. CDR3 residues: CSAASGSGKGYTF. Here the CDR3 DNA reads TGCAGTGCTGCGTCGGGGTCAGGGAAGGGCTACACCTTC.

This clonotype has just a few counts. The chain links TRBV12-3 or TRBV12-4 to TRBJ2-1; D not resolved. The CDR3 extends over 14 amino acids. V lost 6 bases and J 5 bases, leaving 14 bases between the germline ends. As DNA, the CDR3 is TGTGCCAGCAGCCTTGCTGGATGGGACAATGAGCAGTTCTTC. Translation gives CASSLAGWDNEQFF.

This clonotype was seen only once. This sequence joins TRBV5-6 and TRBJ1-1; D gene ambiguous. V was shortened by 2 bases and J by 3 bases, with 5 bases between the two germline ends. Germline CDR1 reads SGHDT; CDR2 reads YYEEEE. The CDR3 is 12 residues long. The CDR3 coding sequence is TGTGCCAGCAGCTTTCGGTACACTGAAGCTTTCTTT. Translation: CASSFRYTEAFF.

The DNA for the CDR3 is TGTGCCAGCAGTGAAGACGACAGGGGGACCTACGAGCAGTACTTC. It encodes CASSEDDRGTYEQYF. The genes are TRBV25-1 and TRBJ2-7; 9 bases match TRBD1. The length of the CDR3 is 15 residues. Germline values: CDR1 MGHDK, CDR2 SYGVNS. Germline trimming cut 2 bases from V and 2 bases from J; bases unmatched to any gene: 4.

Here the CDR3 DNA reads TGTGCCAGCAGCCTCAAGCGGGGGGGGATGGGGAATTCACCCCTCCACTTT. It specifies CASSLKRGGMGNSPLHF. The chain uses TRBV6-1 and TRBJ1-6, with D possibly being TRBD1 (5 bases). Germline V lookup: CDR1 MNHNS, CDR2 SASEGT. The CDR3 spans 17 residues. Trimming took 6 bases from V and 7 from J, leaving 22 bases between them.